The TCR beta chain under discussion was sequenced for a study of B cell selection in AIRE deficiency. Study results and caveats: Tconv and Treg cells from AIRE-deficient patients resembled healthy donors in TCRBV usage, CDR3 length and diversity. Shorter CDR3s marked shared Treg sequences, biased toward few non-templated insertions. About 30% of healthy-shared Treg TCRbeta sequences appeared in patient Tconv cells.

CD4+CD127+ cells were sorted as the conventional CD4 T cells. The count of this clone is one. What it binds is not known. In the study's own analysis: Pooled conventional T cells gave about 1x10^5 patient and about 130,000 donor TCRbeta sequences. Sequenced by immunoSEQ multiplex PCR; TCRdb stores in-frame clones only, minus some. Clone size and the V and J calls come from that table; the DNA yielded D and trimming. The sample records some 24,000 clones, about 96% being singletons. Sequenced input: CD4+CD127+ conventional T cells sorted from PBMCs. The source of this sequence is a human donor in good health.

The CDR3 nucleotides are TGCGCCAGCAGCTTGGATGCGGGAGTGGGCAATGAGCAGTTCTTC. This codes for CASSLDAGVGNEQFF. The rearrangement links TRBV5-1 to TRBJ2-1; TRBD2 aligns across 7 bases. Per the germline V gene, CDR1 is SGHRS and CDR2 is YFSETQ. CDR3 length: 15 amino acids. V was clipped by 0 bases and J by 6 bases; unmatched bases: 6.